The next 21 T cell receptor beta chains were all read from a single sample in a study of CD8+ T cells in alopecia areata. The sample's treatment: oral pan-JAK inhibitor, 5-10 mg twice daily. Once RNA had been extracted, it was reverse transcribed into cDNA to act as the sequencing template. Clones were sequenced by immunoSEQ multiplex PCR, and TCRdb holds only the in-frame ones, with some missing. The sample consists of some 100,000 clones, 55% to 75% of them appearing once. The sequenced sample was CD8+ T cells sorted from blood, obtained at roughly week 55, from a patient treated with tofacitinib. Source of these receptors: a human donor with alopecia areata.

The V call is TRBV9, the J call TRBJ1-2; D gene ambiguous. Per the germline V gene, CDR1 is SGDLS and CDR2 is YYNGEE. The CDR3 runs 13 residues. V gave up 3 bases and J gave up 7 bases, with 13 bases separating them. The CDR3 bases are TGTGCCAGCAGCGAGGAACAATCGACTGGCTACACCTTC. Translated: CASSEEQSTGYTF.

There are a few counts of this clone. The chain employs TRBV19 and TRBJ2-2; D remains unclear. CDR3 length equals 14 residues. Trimming removed 7 bases from V and 4 bases from J, with 13 bases in between. CDR1 is LNHDA and CDR2 is SQIVND in the germline V gene (reference sequence). The CDR3: CASMAFGGTGELFF. The CDR3 region has the DNA TGTGCCAGTATGGCCTTCGGTGGCACCGGGGAGCTGTTTTTT.

The chain has TRBV9 and TRBJ2-1; 8 bases line up with TRBD2. CDR3 length equals 14 residues. Losses at the gene ends were 0 bases for V and 6 bases for J; bases not matched to a gene: 2. Germline V gene data show CDR1 as SGDLS and CDR2 as YYNGEE. The CDR3, as DNA: TGTGCCAGCAGCGTAGCCGGACTAGCCAATGAGCAGTTCTTC. Its protein product is CASSVAGLANEQFF.

The chain has TRBV5-1 and TRBJ1-2, with no clear D. This CDR3 has 13 amino acids. V lost 5 bases, J lost 3 bases, and 11 bases lay in between. Germline loops: CDR1 SGHRS, CDR2 YFSETQ. CDR3 protein: CASSRSAYYGYTF. The CDR3 bases are TGCGCCAGCAGTCGCTCAGCATACTATGGCTACACCTTC.

This clone appeared a few times. This chain links TRBV7-8 with TRBJ2-5; 9 bases agree with TRBD1. Germline trimming cut 3 bases from V and 2 bases from J; bases unmatched to any gene: 4. The CDR3 is made up of 15 amino acids. Germline V gene lookup returns CDR1 SGHVS and CDR2 FQNEAQ. The CDR3 reads CASSLAGTGQETQYF. CDR3 nucleotides: TGTGCCAGCAGCTTGGCCGGGACAGGGCAAGAGACCCAGTACTTC.

This clone has just one count. The chain carries TRBV6-5 and TRBJ1-6; D gene uncertain. V gave up 6 bases and J gave up 9 bases, with 15 bases separating them. CDR1 and CDR2 from the germline V gene are MNHEY and SVGAGI. The CDR3 is made up of 14 amino acids. This CDR3 reads CASSEGQSGSPLHF. CDR3 nucleotide sequence: TGTGCCAGCAGCGAAGGGCAGAGTGGTTCACCCCTCCACTTT.

The DNA for the CDR3 is TGTGCCATCAAGGTGTTAAACACCGGGGAGCTGTTTTTT. Its translation: CAIKVLNTGELFF. The chain joins TRBV10-3 to TRBJ2-2; D gene unclear. Germline V gene data show CDR1 as ENHRY and CDR2 as SYGVKD. Trimming took 7 bases from V and 2 from J, leaving 8 bases between them. CDR3 length: 13 residues.

The V and J genes are TRBV10-1 and TRBJ1-2; 9 nucleotides align to TRBD1. Germline assignment: CDR1 WNHNN and CDR2 SYGVQD (reference sequence). V was clipped by 5 bases and J by 8 bases; unmatched bases: 6. This CDR3 comprises 13 residues. The CDR3 here is CASSSTTGGGYTF. Written as DNA, the CDR3 is TGCGCCAGCAGTTCTACCACAGGGGGCGGCTACACCTTC.

This chain joins TRBV6-5 and TRBJ2-7; possibly TRBD1 or TRBD2 for D (5 bases each). The germline gives CDR1 MNHEY, CDR2 SVGAGI. The CDR3 is 12 residues long. Trimming pared 4 bases from V and 2 bases from J, leaving 6 bases between. The CDR3 region is CASSSGPYEQYF. The CDR3 coding sequence is TGTGCCAGCAGTTCGGGACCCTACGAGCAGTACTTC.

The V and J genes are TRBV29-1 and TRBJ1-1; unclear D gene. Germline V gene lookup returns CDR1 SQVTM and CDR2 ANQGSEA. V lost 4 bases and J 4 bases, leaving 4 bases between the germline ends. CDR3 size: 10 residues. CDR3 DNA sequence: TGCAGCGTTGTAGGCACTGAAGCTTTCTTT. Protein: CSVVGTEAFF.

This chain joins TRBV2 and TRBJ2-7; D is uncertain. This CDR3 spans 11 amino acids. In germline, CDR1 is SNHLY, CDR2 FYNNEI. Trimming pared 3 bases from V and 5 bases from J, leaving 5 bases between. CDR3 DNA sequence: TGTGCCAGCAGTGATCCGAACGAGCAGTACTTC. It translates to CASSDPNEQYF.

This chain connects TRBV19 to TRBJ1-5, with TRBD1 identical over 7 bases. Germline loops: CDR1 LNHDA, CDR2 SQIVND (reference sequence). The length of the CDR3 is 17 residues. The V gene end was trimmed by 1 base and the J gene end by 5 bases; junction bases not matched to a gene: 11. Here the CDR3 DNA reads TGTGCCAGTAGTATAGTCCTTGGACAGGAGCTTCATCAGCCCCAGCATTTT. It specifies CASSIVLGQELHQPQHF.

This clone was seen ten or more times. The rearrangement joins TRBV7-8 to TRBJ2-5; 13 bases fit TRBD2. Germline CDR1 and CDR2: SGHVS and FQNEAQ. The V gene end was trimmed by 5 bases and the J gene end by 4 bases; junction bases not matched to a gene: 7. The CDR3 spans 16 residues. The CDR3 spells CASSPGLAGLGETQYF. Here the CDR3 DNA reads TGTGCCAGCAGCCCGGGACTAGCGGGGCTAGGAGAGACCCAGTACTTC.

Many counts were recorded for this clone. This chain joins TRBV9 and TRBJ2-1; 12 nucleotides match TRBD2. The V segment lost 3 bases and the J segment 8 bases; nucleotides outside the gene matches: 6. Looked up from germline, CDR1 is SGDLS and CDR2 is YYNGEE. This CDR3 region has 15 residues. The CDR3: CASSATSGGSDEQFF. DNA for the CDR3: TGTGCCAGCAGCGCCACTAGCGGGGGGTCTGATGAGCAGTTCTTC.

This clone was picked up one time. V is TRBV9 and J is TRBJ1-5; D unclear. The V end lost 3 bases, the J end lost 0 bases, and 7 bases lay between the germline ends. CDR1 is SGDLS, CDR2 YYNGEE, per germline. The CDR3 has 14 residues. The CDR3 is CASSDGGSNQPQHF. CDR3 in DNA: TGTGCCAGCAGCGACGGAGGTAGCAATCAGCCCCAGCATTTT.

At least ten counts were recorded for this clone. The rearrangement joins TRBV11-2 to TRBJ1-2, with unresolved D. Germline CDR1 SGHAT, CDR2 FQNNGV. The CDR3 has 14 amino acids. Trimming took 5 bases from V and 4 from J, leaving 14 bases between them. In nucleotides, the CDR3 is TGTGCCAGCAGCCCTAATCCGACGGCCTATGGCTACACCTTC. Protein product: CASSPNPTAYGYTF.

This rearrangement joins TRBV5-1 to TRBJ2-1, with 12 bases lining up with TRBD2. CDR1 and CDR2 (germline): SGHRS, YFSETQ. The CDR3 has 15 amino acids. V was clipped by 3 bases and J by 6 bases; unmatched bases: 4. The DNA for the CDR3 is TGCGCCAGCAGCTCTAGCGGGGGGGCGTTCAATGAGCAGTTCTTC. Translation gives CASSSSGGAFNEQFF.

The chain joins TRBV30 to TRBJ2-1; D gene uncertain. The CDR3 is 12 residues long. The V end lost 2 bases, the J end lost 4 bases, and 6 bases lay between the germline ends. CDR1 and CDR2 (germline): GTSNPN, SVGIG (reference sequence). As DNA, the CDR3 is TGTGCCTGGAGTAAGACTTACAATGAGCAGTTCTTC. Protein product: CAWSKTYNEQFF.

V gene TRBV4-1 combines with J gene TRBJ1-1; D uncertain. The germline gives CDR1 MGHRA, CDR2 YSYEKL. The V and J ends lost 3 bases and 5 bases respectively, with 10 bases between them. This CDR3 has 13 residues. The CDR3 DNA follows: TGCGCCAGCAGCCAGGGGAGGACGACTGAAGCTTTCTTT. Amino acids: CASSQGRTTEAFF.

V and J are TRBV7-9 and TRBJ2-7; D possibly uses TRBD1 or TRBD2 (6 bases each). The CDR3 contains 14 residues. Germline CDR1 is SEHNR and CDR2 is FQNEAQ (reference sequence). Trimming took off 2 bases at V and 4 bases at J, with 12 bases between the two ends. The CDR3 spells CASSLSTGRYEQYF. DNA of the CDR3: TGTGCCAGCAGCTTATCCACAGGGAGGTACGAGCAGTACTTC. Based on the CDR3 plus reference TRBV7-9 and TRBJ2-7, the full variable domain is DTGVSQNPRHKITKRGQNVTFRCDPISEHNRLYWYRQTLGQGPEFLTYFQNEAQLEKSRLLSDRFSAERPKGSFSTLEIQRTEQGDSAMYLCASSLSTGRYEQYFGPGTRLTVT.

The rearrangement uses TRBV7-9 and TRBJ2-1; 13 positions agree with TRBD2. The CDR3 length is 15 residues. The germline V gene encodes CDR1 SEHNR and CDR2 FQNEAQ (reference sequence). Trimming cost V 5 bases and J 8 bases; bases outside gene matches: 6. This CDR3 reads CASSPLAGGRDEQFF. The CDR3 nucleotides are TGTGCCAGCAGCCCACTAGCGGGGGGGCGGGATGAGCAGTTCTTC.